A selection of T cell receptor beta chains follows, all from one sample in a study of sequential checkpoint blockade in melanoma. Using immunoSEQ multiplex PCR, the repertoire was profiled, and TCRdb retains in-frame clones only, with some absent. The sample contains about 18,000 clones, around three fifths of which appear only once. The input for sequencing was CD8+ T cells sorted from blood (inferred from file names), taken from a patient given nivolumab and ipilimumab in sequence. These receptor sequences come from a human donor with melanoma. Each CDR3 is given without its conserved first and last residue. Where a row states a size, it is once, few, many or the class of an expanded clone; other rows omit it.

CDR3 protein	V gene	J gene	clone size
ASSFRGTMNTEAF	TRBV13	TRBJ1-1	-
ASSLLNNEQF	TRBV7-6	TRBJ2-1	few
ASSVGQGSGNEKLF	TRBV5-1	TRBJ1-4	-
ASSASGLGDEQF	TRBV5-6	TRBJ2-1	-
ASSSLVNTEAF	TRBV7-9	TRBJ1-1	few
ASRPRDRERGFAGYT	TRBV12-2	TRBJ1-2	-
ASSYAEEAF	TRBV6-5	TRBJ1-1	-
ASSPPGTFYSYEQY	TRBV11-2	TRBJ2-7	medium-sized
ASSLLAGVNNEQF	TRBV7-2	TRBJ2-1	few
ASRSVGTGVDEQY	TRBV5-4	TRBJ2-7	once
ASSFSATYEQY	TRBV7-9	TRBJ2-7	few
ASRTGGPPEY	TRBV6-5	TRBJ2-7	-
ASSQELAGEADTQY	TRBV4-2	TRBJ2-3	-
ASSPGYDKLAQINYEQY	TRBV4-2	TRBJ2-7	-
ASSSLPANYGYT	TRBV27	TRBJ1-2	-
SAREGYEQY	TRBV20-1	TRBJ2-7	-
ASSGLAGDKQF	TRBV7-8	TRBJ2-1	-
ASSLDRGANYGYT	TRBV11-2	TRBJ1-2	-
ATSPLRTSGIYEQY	TRBV15	-	-
ASSLEGGYGYT	TRBV7-9	TRBJ1-2	-
ASSISWTAAYGYT	TRBV19	TRBJ1-2	-
AWCQGRATEAF	TRBV30	TRBJ1-1	few
ASMTGGGLGYGYT	TRBV6-9	TRBJ1-2	-
ASSPLTGWRGQPQH	TRBV27	TRBJ1-5	-
ASSTFGGPYYEQY	TRBV11-2	-	-
ASSADGGSETQY	TRBV9	TRBJ2-5	-
ASSISVGTRETQY	TRBV19	TRBJ2-5	-
ASSESTGVGQPQH	TRBV2	TRBJ1-5	-
ASSQKGADGYT	TRBV4-2	TRBJ1-2	-
ASSSGGSNQPQH	TRBV6-5	TRBJ1-5	-
ASNFAGSYNEQF	TRBV19	TRBJ2-1	-
ASSSDTSTDTQY	TRBV6-5	TRBJ2-3	-
ASSLVRGVRADTQY	TRBV11-2	TRBJ2-3	-
SVEGSGSNYGYT	TRBV29-1	TRBJ1-2	-
ASSYLDLDPTGQF	TRBV6-5	TRBJ2-1	-
ASSIATGMNTEAF	TRBV9	TRBJ1-1	-
ASSLGTASGGITREETQY	TRBV7-3	TRBJ2-5	-
ASSAEAYQETQY	TRBV7-6	TRBJ2-5	-
ASSNGLAGGLYEQY	TRBV19	TRBJ2-7	-
SGEENEAF	TRBV29-1	TRBJ1-1	-
ASSDGTGSTDTQY	TRBV6-1	TRBJ2-3	few
ASSVTRGLSGEQY	TRBV27	TRBJ2-7	-
ASRSGESYNEQF	TRBV28	TRBJ2-1	-
ASSTRPPGQIFQETQY	TRBV9	TRBJ2-5	-
ASSQATEAF	TRBV4-1	TRBJ1-1	-
ATSSGTASNQPQH	TRBV15	TRBJ1-5	-
ASSNINQGYLTDTQY	TRBV28	TRBJ2-3	-
ASSLVSGTSHTGELF	TRBV7-6	TRBJ2-2	-
ASSLTEGQGAPEAF	TRBV7-9	TRBJ1-1	-
AISEVEGLAGGRDTQY	TRBV10-3	TRBJ2-3	-
ASSVGSSGNTIY	TRBV9	TRBJ1-3	-
ASSLVSSYSSGYT	TRBV7-9	TRBJ1-2	medium-sized
ASSPTPTGGHEQY	TRBV7-6	TRBJ2-7	-